The clone carrying this T cell receptor (beta chain) came up many times. Its antigen is not identified. The data derive from a study of T cells after yellow fever vaccination. About the study: Low-cell-number fractions underwent preparation using SMART-Seq v4 Ultra Low Input.

A universal primer site and UMIs were added as TCR cDNA was made by 5'RACE template switching. Using its own MiXCR run on the 5' RACE reads, TCRdb lists one record per CDR3 protein. The sample yields 50,000 or so distinct CDR3 sequences, 7.4% seen once. Study-level points and caveats: The presence of abundant clonotypes contaminating from the bulk population was possible in FACS-sorted repertoires. Most clones from primary vaccination resurfaced after the booster (roughly 96% CD4, 75% to 90% CD8).

The CDR3 runs 14 residues. The germline V gene encodes CDR1 MNHEY and CDR2 SVGEGT. Trimming took off 1 base at V and 8 bases at J, with 12 bases between the two ends. This TCR was recovered from a man between 18 and 29 years old who received the YFV17D yellow fever vaccine. V is TRBV6-2 or TRBV6-3 and J is TRBJ2-1; no reliable D call. This sample comprised CD8+ T cells sorted from PBMCs, obtained around 14 days after the first yellow fever vaccination. The CDR3 here is CASSYFQITHEQFF. In DNA form, the CDR3 reads TGTGCCAGCAGTTACTTTCAGATAACCCATGAGCAGTTCTTC.